This entry describes one TCR beta chain. Its antigen is not known. The identical CDR3 is also encoded by other nucleotide sequences in the sample. The naive CD8 population came from CD45RO-negative cells selected for CCR7, without terminally differentiated effector memory CD45RA+ cells. Study donors comprised healthy, HIV-negative adults devoid of recent acute infection or vaccination. The data originate from a study of shared clonotypes between healthy human individuals. Study context: Per-donor plates numbered three CD4 naive, three CD4 memory, two CD8 naive and one CD8 memory.

Only in-frame clones appear in the TCRdb table, and some are missing; sequencing was by immunoSEQ multiplex PCR. The sample contains roughly 1,800,000 clones, approximately 94% of which appear only once. Findings of the study overall: A few donors showed sharing of around 5% of naive CD4 clonotypes. With few donors, the genetic and exposure-history diversity represented was limited.

This sequence was found in a man aged 18 to 35 in good health. The sequenced sample consisted of naive CD8+ T cells sorted from blood.

Here the CDR3 DNA reads TGCGCCAGCAGCCAGGAAAGGGGAGGCGGCACCGGGGAGCTGTTTTTT. It encodes CASSQERGGGTGELFF. V is TRBV4-1 and J is TRBJ2-2; possible D gene TRBD2, 6 bases. V lost 3 bases to trimming and J lost 4 bases, with 15 bases between them. CDR3 length: 16 residues. CDR1 is MGHRA, CDR2 YSYEKL, per germline.